Listed below are T cell receptor beta chains from one sample, sequenced in a study of beta chain features in type 1 diabetes. Sequenced by immunoSEQ multiplex PCR; TCRdb stores in-frame clones only, minus some. The sample lists 150,000 or so clones, 9% to 10% occurring once. Sequences were obtained from central memory CD4+ T cells from blood. Receptors originate from a woman between 35 and 50 years old in good health. The CDR3 runs from the conserved cysteine through the conserved F or W. A D gene is named only where the DNA matches it firmly. Where a row states a size, it is once, few, many or the class of an expanded clone; other rows omit it.

d_call: NA
v_call: TRBV5-1
j_call: TRBJ2-1
clone_size: few
cdr3_aa: CASRVGAATYNEQFF
cdr3_nt: TGCGCCAGCAGAGTGGGGGCTGCCACCTACAATGAGCAGTTCTTC

d_call: TRBD2
v_call: TRBV5-1
j_call: TRBJ2-3
clone_size: few
cdr3_aa: CASSPEERGAADTQYF
cdr3_nt: TGCGCCAGCAGCCCGGAGGAGCGGGGGGCGGCAGATACGCAGTATTTT

d_call: TRBD1
v_call: TRBV28
j_call: TRBJ1-1
clone_size: many
cdr3_aa: CASDQTGTFVYPAFF
cdr3_nt: TGTGCCAGTGACCAGACAGGGACATTCGTATACCCAGCTTTCTTT

d_call: TRBD1
v_call: TRBV5-6
j_call: TRBJ1-2
clone_size: many
cdr3_aa: CASRSDRARGYTF
cdr3_nt: TGTGCCAGCAGATCGGACAGGGCTCGTGGCTACACCTTC

d_call: TRBD2
v_call: TRBV7-6
j_call: TRBJ2-1
clone_size: NA
cdr3_aa: CASSLGGTRGRVEQFF
cdr3_nt: TGTGCCAGCAGCCTCGGTGGGACTAGGGGACGGGTTGAGCAGTTCTTC

d_call: NA
v_call: TRBV5-1
j_call: TRBJ2-2
clone_size: few
cdr3_aa: CASSPPEAGELFF
cdr3_nt: TGCGCCAGCAGCCCCCCCGAGGCCGGGGAGCTGTTTTTT

d_call: NA
v_call: TRBV7-8
j_call: TRBJ2-7
clone_size: NA
cdr3_aa: CASSKRQGTYEQYF
cdr3_nt: TGTGCCAGCAGCAAACGGCAGGGGACCTACGAGCAGTACTTC

d_call: TRBD1
v_call: TRBV27
j_call: TRBJ2-7
clone_size: NA
cdr3_aa: CASSLSEYRGGEQYF
cdr3_nt: TGTGCCAGCAGTTTATCCGAGTACAGGGGTGGAGAGCAGTACTTC

d_call: NA
v_call: TRBV6-6
j_call: TRBJ1-5
clone_size: NA
cdr3_aa: CASSYRTGGNQPQHF
cdr3_nt: TGTGCCAGCAGTTACCGTACGGGGGGCAATCAGCCCCAGCATTTT

d_call: NA
v_call: TRBV9
j_call: TRBJ2-3
clone_size: few
cdr3_aa: CASSVEQRFTDTQYF
cdr3_nt: TGTGCCAGCAGCGTAGAGCAGCGTTTCACAGATACGCAGTATTTT

d_call: NA
v_call: TRBV21-1
j_call: TRBJ1-2
clone_size: NA
cdr3_aa: CASASTKYGYTF
cdr3_nt: TGTGCCAGCGCATCTACGAAATATGGCTACACCTTC

d_call: NA
v_call: TRBV6-1
j_call: TRBJ2-5
clone_size: NA
cdr3_aa: CASSGDWAETQYF
cdr3_nt: TGTGCCAGCAGTGGGGACTGGGCGGAGACCCAGTACTTC

d_call: NA
v_call: TRBV5-1
j_call: TRBJ2-1
clone_size: medium-sized
cdr3_aa: CASSTDNEQFF
cdr3_nt: TGCGCCAGCAGCACGGACAATGAGCAGTTCTTC

d_call: NA
v_call: TRBV4-1
j_call: TRBJ2-1
clone_size: few
cdr3_aa: CASSQDRRAGEQFF
cdr3_nt: TGCGCCAGCAGCCAAGATCGGAGGGCGGGTGAGCAGTTCTTC

d_call: TRBD2
v_call: TRBV5-1
j_call: TRBJ2-5
clone_size: NA
cdr3_aa: CASSLVGGGHQETQYF
cdr3_nt: TGCGCCAGCAGCTTGGTAGGCGGGGGGCACCAAGAGACCCAGTACTTC

d_call: TRBD1
v_call: TRBV19
j_call: TRBJ1-1
clone_size: few
cdr3_aa: CASRSGQGYTEAFF
cdr3_nt: TGTGCCAGTAGATCGGGACAGGGTTATACTGAAGCTTTCTTT

d_call: NA
v_call: TRBV6-5
j_call: TRBJ2-7
clone_size: few
cdr3_aa: CASSPGHPRDEQYF
cdr3_nt: TGTGCCAGCAGTCCGGGACATCCTCGGGACGAGCAGTACTTC

d_call: NA
v_call: TRBV11-2
j_call: TRBJ1-3
clone_size: NA
cdr3_aa: CASSLGPSGNTIYF
cdr3_nt: TGTGCCAGCAGCTTAGGGCCCTCTGGAAACACCATATATTTT